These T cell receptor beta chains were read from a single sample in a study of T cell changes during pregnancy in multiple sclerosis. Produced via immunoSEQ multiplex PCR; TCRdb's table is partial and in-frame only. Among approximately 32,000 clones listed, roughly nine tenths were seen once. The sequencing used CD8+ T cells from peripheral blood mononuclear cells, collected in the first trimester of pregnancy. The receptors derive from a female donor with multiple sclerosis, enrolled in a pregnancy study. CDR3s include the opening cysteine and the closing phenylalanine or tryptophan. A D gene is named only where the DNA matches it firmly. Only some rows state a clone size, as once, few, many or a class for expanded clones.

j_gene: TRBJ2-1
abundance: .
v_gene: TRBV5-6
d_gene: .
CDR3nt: TGTGCCAGCAGCTTGGGGTCCGGGGGTGAGCAGTTCTTC
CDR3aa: CASSLGSGGEQFF

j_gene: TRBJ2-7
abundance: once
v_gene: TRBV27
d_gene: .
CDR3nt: TGTGCCAGCAGTTTTGGAAGCGGGTACGAGCAGTACTTC
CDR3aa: CASSFGSGYEQYF

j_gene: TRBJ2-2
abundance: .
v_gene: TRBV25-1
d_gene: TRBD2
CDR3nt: TGTGCCAGCAGTGGGGCCGGGACTAGCGGGAGGGGGCGGGAGCTGTTTTTT
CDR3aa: CASSGAGTSGRGRELFF

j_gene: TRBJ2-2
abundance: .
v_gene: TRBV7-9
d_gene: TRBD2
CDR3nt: TGTGCCAGCAGCCCGATCCTGGGACTAGCAACGGGGGAGCTGTTTTTT
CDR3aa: CASSPILGLATGELFF

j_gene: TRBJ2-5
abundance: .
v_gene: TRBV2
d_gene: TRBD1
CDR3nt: TGTGCCAGCATAATTTACGGACAGGGGAGAGAGACCCAGTACTTC
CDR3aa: CASIIYGQGRETQYF

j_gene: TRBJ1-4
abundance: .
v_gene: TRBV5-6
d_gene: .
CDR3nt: TGTGCCAGCAGCCCGGCGGAGGACAATGAAAAACTGTTTTTT
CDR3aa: CASSPAEDNEKLFF

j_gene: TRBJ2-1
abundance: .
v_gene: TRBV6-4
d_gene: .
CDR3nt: TGTGCCAGCAGTGCCGACGGGAGCTCCTACAATGAGCAGTTCTTC
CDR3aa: CASSADGSSYNEQFF

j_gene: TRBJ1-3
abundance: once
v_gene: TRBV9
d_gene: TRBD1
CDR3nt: TGTGCCAGCTCAGGGCAGGGGGGAGCCTCTGGAAACACCATATATTTT
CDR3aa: CASSGQGGASGNTIYF

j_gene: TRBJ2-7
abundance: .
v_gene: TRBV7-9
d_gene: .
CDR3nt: TGTGCCAGCAGCACCCCCCGGACAGAAGTTTACGAGCAGTACTTC
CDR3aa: CASSTPRTEVYEQYF

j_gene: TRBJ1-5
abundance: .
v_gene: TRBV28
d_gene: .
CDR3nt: TGTGCCAGCAGTTTAGCGACAGTACCCCCGCCCCAGCATTTT
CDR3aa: CASSLATVPPPQHF

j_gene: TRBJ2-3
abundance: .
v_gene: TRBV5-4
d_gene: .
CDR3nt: TGTGCCAGCAGCGAGGATGCCCGCCTAGATACGCAGTATTTT
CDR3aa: CASSEDARLDTQYF

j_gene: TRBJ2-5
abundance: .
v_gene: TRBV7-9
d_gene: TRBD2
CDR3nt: TGTGCCAGCAGCTCACTAGCGGGAGGGCCTATGAAAGAGACCCAGTACTTC
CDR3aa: CASSSLAGGPMKETQYF

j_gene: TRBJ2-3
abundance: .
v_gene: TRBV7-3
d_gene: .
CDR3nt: TGTGCCAGCAGCCTGGGGACAACTAGCACAGATACGCAGTATTTT
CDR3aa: CASSLGTTSTDTQYF

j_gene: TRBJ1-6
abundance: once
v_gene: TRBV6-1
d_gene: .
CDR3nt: TGTGCCAGCAGTGACAGGGATAATTCACCCCTCCACTTT
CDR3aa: CASSDRDNSPLHF

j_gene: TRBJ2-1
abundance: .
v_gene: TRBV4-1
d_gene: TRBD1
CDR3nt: TGCGCCAGCAGCCAAGACCGAAGTTGGGACAGGAGCTCCTACAATGAGCAGTTCTTC
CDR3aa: CASSQDRSWDRSSYNEQFF

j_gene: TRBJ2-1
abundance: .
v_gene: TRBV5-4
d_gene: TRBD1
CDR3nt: TGTGCCAGCAACCGGGACAGTTACTACAATGAGCAGTTCTTC
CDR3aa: CASNRDSYYNEQFF

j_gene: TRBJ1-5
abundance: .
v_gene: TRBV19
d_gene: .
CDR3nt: TGTGCCAGTAGTCGGGAGCTCGAGAACTACAATCAGCCCCAGCATTTT
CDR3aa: CASSRELENYNQPQHF

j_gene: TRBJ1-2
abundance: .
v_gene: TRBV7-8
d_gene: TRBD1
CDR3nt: TGTGCCAGCAGCAAGGGACAGGTGATTCACTATGGCTACACCTTC
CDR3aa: CASSKGQVIHYGYTF

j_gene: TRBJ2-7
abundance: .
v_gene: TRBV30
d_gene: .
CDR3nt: TGTGCCTGGAGTGTCCCGGGGTTGTCCTACGAGCAGTACTTC
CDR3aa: CAWSVPGLSYEQYF

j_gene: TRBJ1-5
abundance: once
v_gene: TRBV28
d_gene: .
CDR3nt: TGTGCCAGCAGTTTTCCACAGGGTATAAGGCAGCCCCAGCATTTT
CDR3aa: CASSFPQGIRQPQHF

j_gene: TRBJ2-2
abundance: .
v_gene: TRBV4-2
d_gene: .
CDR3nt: TGTGCCAGCAGCCAAGATGGGTCGGGAGCGAACACCGGGGAGCTGTTTTTT
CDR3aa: CASSQDGSGANTGELFF

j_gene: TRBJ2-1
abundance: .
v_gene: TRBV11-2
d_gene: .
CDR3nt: TGTGCCAGCAGCTTAGTTCAGAACAATGAGCAGTTCTTC
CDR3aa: CASSLVQNNEQFF

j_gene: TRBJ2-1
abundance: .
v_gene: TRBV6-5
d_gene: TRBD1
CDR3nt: TGTGCCAGCAGTCCAGGGGGTTCCTACAATGAGCAGTTCTTC
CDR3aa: CASSPGGSYNEQFF

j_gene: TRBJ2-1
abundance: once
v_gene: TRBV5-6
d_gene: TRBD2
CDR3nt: TGTGCCAGCAGCGTCGTTGTAGCGGGAACGAAATCTAACAATGAGCAGTTCTTC
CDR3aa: CASSVVVAGTKSNNEQFF

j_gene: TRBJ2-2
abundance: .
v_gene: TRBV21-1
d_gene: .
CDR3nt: TGTGCCAGCAGCCACACAGGGCCCACCGGGGAGCTGTTTTTT
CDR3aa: CASSHTGPTGELFF

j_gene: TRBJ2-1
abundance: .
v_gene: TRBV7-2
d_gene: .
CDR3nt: TGTGCCAGCAGCACCGGGGCAAGGGGGAGGCAGTTCTTC
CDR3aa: CASSTGARGRQFF

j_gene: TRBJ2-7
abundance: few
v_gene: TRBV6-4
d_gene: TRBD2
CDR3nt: TGTGCCAGCAGTGAAGGACTAGCGGGCTCCTACGAGCAGTACTTC
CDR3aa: CASSEGLAGSYEQYF

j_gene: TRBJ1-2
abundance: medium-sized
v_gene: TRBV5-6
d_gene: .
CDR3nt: TGTGCCAGCAGCTTGGAGGGAGTCAGCAATGAGGGCTACACCTTC
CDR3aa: CASSLEGVSNEGYTF

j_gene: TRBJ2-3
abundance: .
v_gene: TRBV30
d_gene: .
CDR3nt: TGTGCCTGGAGCCCAAGAGGGCGGGAATGGTCAGATACGCAGTATTTT
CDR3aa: CAWSPRGREWSDTQYF

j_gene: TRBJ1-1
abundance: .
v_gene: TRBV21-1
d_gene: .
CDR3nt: TGTGCCAGCAGCAAGCCCGGCGGGAACACTGAAGCTTTCTTT
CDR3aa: CASSKPGGNTEAFF

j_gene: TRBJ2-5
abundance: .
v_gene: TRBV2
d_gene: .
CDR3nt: TGTGCCAGCAGATCGTGCTGCAACTTACAAGAGACCCAGTACTTC
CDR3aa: CASRSCCNLQETQYF

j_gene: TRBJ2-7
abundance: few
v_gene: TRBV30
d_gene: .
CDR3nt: TGTGCCTCCCACTTCTCCAATATTAACTACGAGCAGTACTTC
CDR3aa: CASHFSNINYEQYF

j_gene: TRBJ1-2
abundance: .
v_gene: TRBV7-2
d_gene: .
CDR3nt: TGTGCCAGCAGCCCTACAGGTGACTATGGCTACACCTTC
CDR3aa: CASSPTGDYGYTF

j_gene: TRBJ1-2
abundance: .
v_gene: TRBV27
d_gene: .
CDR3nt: TGTGCCAGCAGTTTGTGGGACACGGGCTATGGCTACACCTTC
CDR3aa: CASSLWDTGYGYTF

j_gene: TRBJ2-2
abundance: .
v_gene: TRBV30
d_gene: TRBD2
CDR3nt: TGTGCCTGGCGAAGACTAGCGGAGACCGGGGAGCTGTTTTTT
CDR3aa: CAWRRLAETGELFF

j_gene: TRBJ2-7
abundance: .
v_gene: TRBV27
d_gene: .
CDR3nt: TGTGCCAGCAGTTTAAATGCCAGGGCTTCCTACGAGCAGTACTTC
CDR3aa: CASSLNARASYEQYF

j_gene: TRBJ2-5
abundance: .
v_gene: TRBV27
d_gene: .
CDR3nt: TGTGCCAGCAGTTTTGGAACAGGCTATACCCAGTACTTC
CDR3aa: CASSFGTGYTQYF

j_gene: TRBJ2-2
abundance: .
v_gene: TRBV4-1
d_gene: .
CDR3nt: TGCGCCAGCAGCCATTCCACGAACACCGGGGAGCTGTTTTTT
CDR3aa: CASSHSTNTGELFF

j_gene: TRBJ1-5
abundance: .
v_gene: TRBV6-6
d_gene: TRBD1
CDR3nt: TGTGCCAGCAGTTATGGCAGGGGGCAGGATCAGCCCCAGCATTTT
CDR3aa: CASSYGRGQDQPQHF

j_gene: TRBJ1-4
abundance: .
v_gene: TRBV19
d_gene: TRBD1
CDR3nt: TGTGCCAGTAGTGTCGACAGGGGTTGGGAAAAACTGTTTTTT
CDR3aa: CASSVDRGWEKLFF

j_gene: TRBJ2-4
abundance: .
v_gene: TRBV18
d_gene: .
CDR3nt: TGTGCCAGCTCACCACCGACAGATGTGGACATTCAGTACTTC
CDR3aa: CASSPPTDVDIQYF

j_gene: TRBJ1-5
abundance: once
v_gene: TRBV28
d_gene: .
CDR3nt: TGTGCCAGCACCGGGGGTGGCAGCCGCAATCAGCCCCAGCATTTT
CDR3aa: CASTGGGSRNQPQHF

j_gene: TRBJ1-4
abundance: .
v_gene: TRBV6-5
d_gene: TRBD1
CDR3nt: TGTGCCAGCAGCCTGGGGACAGATCTAAATGAAAAACTGTTTTTT
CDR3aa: CASSLGTDLNEKLFF

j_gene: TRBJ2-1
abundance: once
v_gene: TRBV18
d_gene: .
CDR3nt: TGTGCCAGCTCACTCATAGCGGCCCGATACAATGAGCAGTTCTTC
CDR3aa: CASSLIAARYNEQFF

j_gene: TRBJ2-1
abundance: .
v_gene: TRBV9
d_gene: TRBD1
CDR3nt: TGTGCCAGCAGCACCCGACAGGGACCCTCCTACAATGAGCAGTTCTTC
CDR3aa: CASSTRQGPSYNEQFF

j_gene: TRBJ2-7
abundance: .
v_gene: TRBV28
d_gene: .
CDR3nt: TGTGCCAGCAGTTTCCCATTCGGTCCCGATTATTTTTACGAGCAGTACTTC
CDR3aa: CASSFPFGPDYFYEQYF

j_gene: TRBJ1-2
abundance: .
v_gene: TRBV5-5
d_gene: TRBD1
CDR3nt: TGTGCCAGCAGCCTCGGGACAGTCTATGGCTACACCTTC
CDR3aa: CASSLGTVYGYTF

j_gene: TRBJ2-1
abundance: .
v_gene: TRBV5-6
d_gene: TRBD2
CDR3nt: TGTGCCAGCAGCTTGGGTCTAGCGGAAACCTACAATGAGCAGTTCTTC
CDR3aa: CASSLGLAETYNEQFF

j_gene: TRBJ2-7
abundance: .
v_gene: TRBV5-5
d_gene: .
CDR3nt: TGTGCCAGCAGCTTGGACAGTTTTGACGAGCAGTACTTC
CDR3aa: CASSLDSFDEQYF

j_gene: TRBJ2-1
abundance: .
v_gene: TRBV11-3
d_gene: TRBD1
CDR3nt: TGTGCCAGCAGCTTACAGGGGGCCAGCTCCTACAATGAGCAGTTCTTC
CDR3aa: CASSLQGASSYNEQFF

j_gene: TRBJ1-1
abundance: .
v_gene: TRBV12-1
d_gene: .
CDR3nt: TGTGCCAGCAGTCCTACAGGGAGGGGGGACACTGAAGCTTTCTTT
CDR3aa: CASSPTGRGDTEAFF